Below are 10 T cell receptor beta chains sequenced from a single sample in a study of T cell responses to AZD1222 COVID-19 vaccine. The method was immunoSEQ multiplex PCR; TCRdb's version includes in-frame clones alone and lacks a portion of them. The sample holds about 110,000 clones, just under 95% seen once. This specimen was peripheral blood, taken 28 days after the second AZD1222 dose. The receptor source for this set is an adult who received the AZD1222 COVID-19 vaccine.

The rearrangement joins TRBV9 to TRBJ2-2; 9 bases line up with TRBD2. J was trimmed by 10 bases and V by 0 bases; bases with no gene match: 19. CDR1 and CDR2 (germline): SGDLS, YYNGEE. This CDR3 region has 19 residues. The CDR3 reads CASSVESGASAGGAAELFF. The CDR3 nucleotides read TGTGCCAGCAGCGTAGAATCGGGAGCCTCAGCGGGGGGCGCCGCGGAGCTGTTTTTT.

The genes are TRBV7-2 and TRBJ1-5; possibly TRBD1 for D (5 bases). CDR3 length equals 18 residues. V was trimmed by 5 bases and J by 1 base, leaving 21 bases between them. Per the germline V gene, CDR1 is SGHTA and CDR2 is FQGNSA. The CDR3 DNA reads TGTGCCAGCAGCCCCCGGGACGGACCCCCTATAAGCAATCAGCCCCAGCATTTT. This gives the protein CASSPRDGPPISNQPQHF. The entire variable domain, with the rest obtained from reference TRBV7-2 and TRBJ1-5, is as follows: GAGVSQSPSNKVTEKGKDVELRCDPISGHTALYWYRQSLGQGLEFLIYFQGNSAPDKSGLPSDRFSAERTGGSVSTLTIQRTQQEDSAVYLCASSPRDGPPISNQPQHFGDGTRLSIL.

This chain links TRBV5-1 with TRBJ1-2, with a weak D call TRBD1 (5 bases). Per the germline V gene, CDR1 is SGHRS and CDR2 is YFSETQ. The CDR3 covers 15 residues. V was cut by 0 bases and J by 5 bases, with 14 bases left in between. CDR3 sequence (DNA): TGCGCCAGCAGCTTGGAAAGACCGGGACTGTATGGCTACACCTTC. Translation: CASSLERPGLYGYTF. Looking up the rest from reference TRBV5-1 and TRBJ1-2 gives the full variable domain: KAGVTQTPRYLIKTRGQQVTLSCSPISGHRSVSWYQQTPGQGLQFLFEYFSETQRNKGNFPGRFSGRQFSNSRSEMNVSTLELGDSALYLCASSLERPGLYGYTFGSGTRLTVV.

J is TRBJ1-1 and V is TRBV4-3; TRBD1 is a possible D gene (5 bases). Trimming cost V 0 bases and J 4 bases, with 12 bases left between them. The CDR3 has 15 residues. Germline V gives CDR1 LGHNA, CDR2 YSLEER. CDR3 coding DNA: TGCGCCAGCAGCCAAGAGACCAGGGTTCGCACTGAAGCTTTCTTT. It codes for CASSQETRVRTEAFF.

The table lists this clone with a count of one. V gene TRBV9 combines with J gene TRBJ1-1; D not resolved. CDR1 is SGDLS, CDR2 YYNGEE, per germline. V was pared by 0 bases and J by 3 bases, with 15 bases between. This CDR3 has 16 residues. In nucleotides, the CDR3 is TGTGCCAGCAGCGTAGCTGCTAGGGCTGGAGACACTGAAGCTTTCTTT. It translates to CASSVAARAGDTEAFF.

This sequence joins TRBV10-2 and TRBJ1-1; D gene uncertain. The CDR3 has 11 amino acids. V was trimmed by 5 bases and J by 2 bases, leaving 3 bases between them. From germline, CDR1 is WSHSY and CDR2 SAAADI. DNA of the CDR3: TGCGCCAGCAGTCGCAACACTGAAGCTTTCTTT. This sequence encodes CASSRNTEAFF.

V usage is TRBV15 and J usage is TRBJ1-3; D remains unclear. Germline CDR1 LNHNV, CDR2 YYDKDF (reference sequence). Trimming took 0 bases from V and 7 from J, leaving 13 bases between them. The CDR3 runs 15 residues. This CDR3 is CATSRDPGGGNTIYF. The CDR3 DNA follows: TGTGCCACCAGCAGAGATCCGGGTGGTGGTAACACCATATATTTT.

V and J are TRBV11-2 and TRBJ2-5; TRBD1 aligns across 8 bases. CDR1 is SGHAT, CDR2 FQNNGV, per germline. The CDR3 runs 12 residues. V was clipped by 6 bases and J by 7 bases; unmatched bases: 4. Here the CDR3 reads CASSGDRRTQYF. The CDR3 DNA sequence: TGTGCCAGCAGTGGGGACAGGCGGACCCAGTACTTC.

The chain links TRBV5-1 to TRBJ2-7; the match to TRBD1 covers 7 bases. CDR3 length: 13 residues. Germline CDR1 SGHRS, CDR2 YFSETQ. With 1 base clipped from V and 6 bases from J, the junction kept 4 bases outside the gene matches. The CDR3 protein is CASSLYRGTEQYF. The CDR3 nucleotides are TGCGCCAGCAGCTTGTACAGGGGTACCGAGCAGTACTTC.

CDR3 in amino acids: CAWRWTGAEGYTF. The CDR3 DNA reads TGTGCCTGGAGGTGGACAGGGGCAGAAGGCTACACCTTC. The chain has TRBV30 and TRBJ1-2; 9 bases line up with TRBD1. The CDR3 is made up of 13 amino acids. Germline lookup yields CDR1 GTSNPN and CDR2 SVGIG (reference sequence). J lost 8 bases, V lost 3 bases, and 7 bases had no gene match.